This entry describes one T cell receptor beta chain. 13 Jbeta primers and 60 Vbeta primers were used for the PCR. The assay was immunoSEQ multiplex PCR, and TCRdb's table has in-frame clones only and misses some. The sample carries over 150,000 clones, 68% recorded once. The data originate from a study of cytomegalovirus exposure and HLA in healthy donors. The receptor was isolated from a man over 45 in good health and CMV-seronegative. The sequenced sample was PBMCs.

The DNA of the CDR3 is TGCGCCAGCAGCCAAGTGACTAGCGGGGGGATAGGTATCACAGATACGCAGTATTTT. Translation gives CASSQVTSGGIGITDTQYF. This chain connects TRBV4-3 to TRBJ2-3; the match to TRBD2 covers 13 bases. The CDR3 consists of 19 residues. J was trimmed by 2 bases and V by 1 base; bases with no gene match: 9. Germline lookup yields CDR1 LGHNA and CDR2 YSLEER.